There are a few counts of the clone carrying this T cell receptor (beta chain). This specimen comes from a study of blood T cell repertoires in COVID-19. Study context: Samples taken during acute and convalescent COVID-19 were collected in the United States, Italy and Spain.

In the study's own analysis: Researchers report that nucleated cell counts were estimated from reference gene primer amplification. The assay was immunoSEQ multiplex PCR, and TCRdb's table has in-frame clones only and misses some. V, J and clone size were drawn from that table, and D and trimming were deduced from the DNA. The repertoire holds approximately 230,000 clones, approximately 82% seen once, with 4% to 6% in the top ten. Germline assignment: CDR1 LNHNV and CDR2 YYDKDF (reference sequence). The CDR3 has 15 amino acids. V was pared by 5 bases and J by 4 bases, with 10 bases of the junction left unmatched.

This receptor was obtained from a woman of 80 years or more with active or convalescent COVID-19. The specimen sequenced was peripheral blood. The V call is TRBV15, the J call TRBJ2-7; 8 bases map to TRBD1. CDR3 amino acids: CATSVGPTGEYEQYF. CDR3 in DNA: TGTGCCACCAGCGTTGGACCGACAGGGGAGTACGAGCAGTACTTC.